These 3 T cell receptor beta chains share one sample of origin, sequenced in a study of a mutant IDH1 vaccine in newly diagnosed glioma. Their antigens remain unidentified. Here immunoSEQ multiplex PCR was the method, and the copy in TCRdb shows in-frame clones only, minus some. The sample lists tens of thousands of clones; roughly 80% were seen once. Sample time point: week 23, last vaccination. In the vaccine, a single dose held 300 ug of the mutant IDH1 20-mer peptide, along with topical imiquimod. Sequences were derived from PBMCs, sampled from a glioma patient whose treatment included an IDH1 peptide vaccine. These TCRs come from a man aged 40-50 years with glioma.

The V and J genes are TRBV6-1 and TRBJ2-2, with D perhaps TRBD2 (5 bases). With 4 bases removed from V and 0 bases from J, the gap between germline ends came to 9 bases. Germline CDR1 is MNHNS and CDR2 is SASEGT. The CDR3 contains 15 residues. DNA of the CDR3: TGTGCCAGCAGTGTTGAGGGAACGAACACCGGGGAGCTGTTTTTT. It encodes CASSVEGTNTGELFF.

This clone was recorded a few times. This chain connects TRBV6-4 to TRBJ1-4, with 8 positions matching TRBD1. CDR3 length: 14 residues. Germline loops: CDR1 MRHNA, CDR2 SNTAGT. V was clipped by 3 bases and J by 5 bases; unmatched bases: 2. This CDR3 reads CASSEAGGNEKLFF. As DNA, the CDR3 is TGTGCCAGCAGTGAAGCAGGGGGCAATGAAAAACTGTTTTTT.

V gene TRBV5-1 combines with J gene TRBJ1-6; the D gene is possibly TRBD1 (5 bases). The CDR3 sequence is 14 residues long. The V gene lost 2 bases and the J gene lost 7 bases, with 10 bases spanning the gap. Germline assignment: CDR1 SGHRS and CDR2 YFSETQ. The CDR3 here is CASSFTGENSPLHF. The CDR3 bases are TGCGCCAGCAGCTTCACAGGCGAAAATTCACCCCTCCACTTT.